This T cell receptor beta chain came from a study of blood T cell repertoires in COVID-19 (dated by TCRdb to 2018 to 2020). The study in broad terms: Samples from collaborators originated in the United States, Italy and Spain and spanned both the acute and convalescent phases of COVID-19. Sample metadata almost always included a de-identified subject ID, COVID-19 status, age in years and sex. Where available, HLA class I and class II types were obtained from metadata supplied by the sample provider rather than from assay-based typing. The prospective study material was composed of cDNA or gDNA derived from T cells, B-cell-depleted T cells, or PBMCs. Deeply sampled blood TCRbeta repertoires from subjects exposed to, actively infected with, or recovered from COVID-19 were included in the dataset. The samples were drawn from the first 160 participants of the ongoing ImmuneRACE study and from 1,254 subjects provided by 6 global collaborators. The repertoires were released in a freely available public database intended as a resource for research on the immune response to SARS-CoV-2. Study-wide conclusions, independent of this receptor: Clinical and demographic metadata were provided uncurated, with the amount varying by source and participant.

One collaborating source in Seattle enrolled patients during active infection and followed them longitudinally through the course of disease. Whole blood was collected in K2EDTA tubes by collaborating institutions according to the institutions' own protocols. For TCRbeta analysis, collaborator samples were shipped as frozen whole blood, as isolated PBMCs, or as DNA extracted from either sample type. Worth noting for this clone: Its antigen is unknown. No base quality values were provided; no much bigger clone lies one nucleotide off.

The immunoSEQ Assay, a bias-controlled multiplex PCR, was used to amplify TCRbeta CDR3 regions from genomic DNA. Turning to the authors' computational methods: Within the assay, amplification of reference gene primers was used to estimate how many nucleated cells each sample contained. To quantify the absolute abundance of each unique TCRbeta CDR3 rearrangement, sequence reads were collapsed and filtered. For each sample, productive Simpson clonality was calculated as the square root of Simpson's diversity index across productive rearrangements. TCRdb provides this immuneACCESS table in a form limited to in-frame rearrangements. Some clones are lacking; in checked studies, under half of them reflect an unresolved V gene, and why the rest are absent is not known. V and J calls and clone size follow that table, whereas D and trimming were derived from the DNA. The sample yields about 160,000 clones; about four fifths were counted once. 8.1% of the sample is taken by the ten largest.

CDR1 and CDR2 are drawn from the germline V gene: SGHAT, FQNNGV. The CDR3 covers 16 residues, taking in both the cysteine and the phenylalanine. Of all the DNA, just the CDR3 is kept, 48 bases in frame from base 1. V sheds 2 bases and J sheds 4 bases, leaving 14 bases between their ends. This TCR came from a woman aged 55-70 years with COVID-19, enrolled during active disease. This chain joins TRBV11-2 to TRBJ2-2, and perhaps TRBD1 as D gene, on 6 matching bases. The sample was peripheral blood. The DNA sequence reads TGTGCCAGCAGCTTACATCCAGGGGCGGGCACCGGGGAGCTGTTTTTT. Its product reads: CASSLHPGAGTGELFF.